The source of this T cell receptor beta chain is a study of OX40 agonist ivuxolimab in advanced cancers. Findings of the study overall: Expanded clones were, on average, more numerous in CD8+ T cells than in CD4+.

CDR1 is LNHDA, CDR2 SQIVND, per germline (reference sequence). J lost 3 bases, V lost 5 bases, and 12 bases had no gene match. The CDR3 spans 17 residues. Profiling relied on immunoSEQ multiplex PCR, and the TCRdb table lists in-frame clones only, not all of them. The table has 60,000 or so clones, roughly 80% seen once. For this clone: Its specificity is unknown.

This TCR derives from an adult with an advanced solid tumor such as melanoma, head and neck, liver or kidney cancer. Here the sequenced sample was CD4+ or CD8+ T cells sorted from blood, taken in a trial of the OX40 agonist ivuxolimab. This rearrangement joins TRBV19 to TRBJ1-1; 10 bases are a match to TRBD1. The CDR3 DNA is TGTGCCAGTAGTGATAGGGGACAGGGGCCGAAGGACACTGAAGCTTTCTTT. Amino acid sequence: CASSDRGQGPKDTEAFF.